This entry lists 29 T cell receptor beta chains sequenced from one sample in a study of cytomegalovirus exposure and HLA in healthy donors. It was with 60 Vbeta and 13 Jbeta primers that the PCR ran. Assay: immunoSEQ multiplex PCR; the TCRdb copy retains only in-frame clones and omits some. The data contain about 130,000 clones, around 78% of them singletons. The specimen sequenced was PBMCs. Every receptor here comes from a woman aged 45-65 years in good health and CMV-seronegative.

The V and J genes are TRBV19 and TRBJ2-6; 8 positions match TRBD2. The CDR3 is 15 residues long. CDR1 and CDR2 (germline): LNHDA, SQIVND (reference sequence). V dropped 7 bases and J dropped 4; count of bases not matched to a gene: 6. CDR3 amino acids: CASKMGLEGANVLTF. CDR3 DNA: TGTGCCAGTAAGATGGGACTAGAGGGGGCCAACGTCCTGACTTTC.

The V and J genes are TRBV9 and TRBJ2-3; possible D gene TRBD2, 6 bases. In germline, CDR1 is SGDLS, CDR2 YYNGEE. V lost 8 bases and J lost 5, with 15 bases in between. The CDR3 runs to 13 residues. This CDR3 is CASNRDSQDTQYF. For the CDR3, the DNA is TGTGCCAGTAACCGGGACTCACAAGATACGCAGTATTTT. Full variable domain (outside the CDR3, taken from reference TRBV9 and TRBJ2-3): DSGVTQTPKHLITATGQRVTLRCSPRSGDLSVYWYQQSLDQGLQFLIQYYNGEERAKGNILERFSAQQFPDLHSELNLSSLELGDSALYFCASNRDSQDTQYFGPGTRLTVL.

The chain recombines TRBV7-2 with TRBJ2-1; TRBD2 aligns across 12 bases. Trimming removed 2 bases from V and 4 bases from J; junction bases left unmatched: 6. Per the germline V gene, CDR1 is SGHTA and CDR2 is FQGNSA. The CDR3 length is 17 residues. The CDR3 nucleotides are TGTGCCAGCAGCTTATACGCTAGCGGGAGGGTGTACAATGAGCAGTTCTTC. Encoded protein: CASSLYASGRVYNEQFF.

This clone occurred a few times. The gene calls are TRBV2 and TRBJ1-1, with D uncertain. The germline gives CDR1 SNHLY, CDR2 FYNNEI. The CDR3 contains 13 residues. V was clipped by 1 base and J by 5 bases, with 8 bases between them. In nucleotides, the CDR3 is TGTGCCAGCAGTGAAGAACGAGGGACTGAAGCTTTCTTT. Amino acid sequence: CASSEERGTEAFF.

The CDR3 loop reads CASSTSPGGNQPQHF. As DNA, the CDR3 is TGTGCCAGTAGCACTTCACCAGGGGGAAATCAGCCCCAGCATTTT. The chain is built from TRBV19 and TRBJ1-5, with 7 bases matching TRBD1. This CDR3 is 15 amino acids long. The germline CDR1 and CDR2 sequences are LNHDA and SQIVND (reference sequence). The J segment lost 4 bases and the V segment lost 6 bases, leaving 9 bases of the junction unmatched.

The gene calls are TRBV5-1 and TRBJ2-7; 10 positions agree with TRBD1. Looked up from germline, CDR1 is SGHRS and CDR2 is YFSETQ. V was clipped by 5 bases and J by 3 bases; unmatched bases: 5. There are 14 residues in the CDR3. Here the CDR3 reads CASRRDRGNYEQYF. The CDR3, as DNA: TGCGCCAGCAGAAGGGACAGGGGAAACTACGAGCAGTACTTC.

The gene calls are TRBV27 and TRBJ2-7; tentative D call: TRBD2 (7 bases). V was cut by 8 bases and J by 7 bases, with 21 bases left in between. The CDR3 is made up of 14 amino acids. Germline V lookup: CDR1 MNHEY, CDR2 SMNVEV (reference sequence). CDR3 protein: CASLSGAGVGEQYV. CDR3 DNA: TGTGCCAGCCTCTCGGGGGCGGGGGTGGGGGAGCAGTACGTC.

This chain links TRBV6-1 with TRBJ1-5; 9 bases map to TRBD1. Germline V gene lookup returns CDR1 MNHNS and CDR2 SASEGT. This CDR3 has 15 amino acids. With V trimmed by 4 bases and J by 9 bases, 10 bases remained unmatched. The CDR3 DNA is TGTGCCAGCAGTGTCCCCGGGACAGGGAGGATGCCCCAGCATTTT. Translated, it gives CASSVPGTGRMPQHF.

CDR3 in DNA: TGTGCCAGAAATGTAGAACAGGAAGCTTTCTTT. This gives the protein CARNVEQEAFF. This chain uses TRBV5-3 with TRBJ1-1, with no clear D. TRBV5-3 is classed as an ORF, of uncertain function. CDR3 length: 11 amino acids. V dropped 6 bases and J dropped 8 bases, with 11 bases sitting between them.

This sequence joins TRBV5-6 and TRBJ2-2; 9 bases fit TRBD1. This CDR3 spans 16 amino acids. CDR1 and CDR2 (germline): SGHDT, YYEEEE. V shed 4 bases and J 3 bases; nucleotides not matched to a gene: 7. CDR3 sequence: CASSNTGTGYTGELFF. CDR3 coding DNA: TGTGCCAGCAGCAATACCGGGACAGGGTACACCGGGGAGCTGTTTTTT.

This chain joins TRBV9 and TRBJ1-1; 8 bases fit TRBD1. Germline V gene lookup returns CDR1 SGDLS and CDR2 YYNGEE. With V trimmed by 3 bases and J by 0 bases, 4 bases remained unmatched. There are 15 residues in the CDR3. CDR3 DNA: TGTGCCAGCAGCGCGGGACAGGCGGTGAACACTGAAGCTTTCTTT. Protein: CASSAGQAVNTEAFF.

The chain combines TRBV6-1 with TRBJ2-3; TRBD1 matches 7 bases. Looked up from germline, CDR1 is MNHNS and CDR2 is SASEGT. V dropped 2 bases and J dropped 0; count of bases not matched to a gene: 5. The length of the CDR3 is 16 residues. The CDR3 bases are TGTGCCAGCAGTGAAAGGGGGACAGCTAGCACAGATACGCAGTATTTT. Its translation: CASSERGTASTDTQYF.

The chain uses TRBV6-6 and TRBJ2-1; 7 nucleotides align to TRBD2. The J segment lost 8 bases and the V segment lost 4 bases, leaving 5 bases of the junction unmatched. This CDR3 comprises 13 residues. Germline loops: CDR1 MNHNY, CDR2 SVGAGI (reference sequence). CDR3 nucleotide sequence: TGTGCCAGCAGTTCCGGGACTAATTATGAGCAGTTCTTC. Protein sequence: CASSSGTNYEQFF.

This rearrangement joins TRBV19 to TRBJ1-4, with no clear D. Germline values: CDR1 LNHDA, CDR2 SQIVND (reference sequence). V was pared by 5 bases and J by 4 bases, with 14 bases between. The CDR3 has 15 amino acids. The CDR3 reads CASSPQALGNEKLFF. The CDR3 DNA sequence: TGTGCCAGTAGTCCTCAGGCGCTCGGTAATGAAAAACTGTTTTTT.

This clone was detected only a few times. The chain is built from TRBV6-6 and TRBJ1-2, with D possibly being TRBD1 (6 bases). This CDR3 comprises 14 residues. The germline CDR1 and CDR2 sequences are MNHNY and SVGAGI (reference sequence). V was cut by 8 bases and J by 8 bases, with 21 bases left in between. The CDR3 coding sequence is TGTGCCAGCCGAACCGGGACAACGAGTTCGGGCTACACCTTC. Translating it yields CASRTGTTSSGYTF.

This chain links TRBV5-1 with TRBJ2-1; D is uncertain. Trimming removed 4 bases from V and 5 bases from J, with 13 bases in between. Germline values: CDR1 SGHRS, CDR2 YFSETQ. The CDR3 is 14 amino acids. The CDR3 DNA is TGCGCCAGCAGCGTCATGATACAGCACAATGAGCAGTTCTTC. Residues: CASSVMIQHNEQFF. The whole variable domain, remainder taken from reference TRBV5-1 and TRBJ2-1, is KAGVTQTPRYLIKTRGQQVTLSCSPISGHRSVSWYQQTPGQGLQFLFEYFSETQRNKGNFPGRFSGRQFSNSRSEMNVSTLELGDSALYLCASSVMIQHNEQFFGPGTRLTVL.

The chain is built from TRBV27 and TRBJ1-2, with 9 positions matching TRBD1. This CDR3 comprises 14 residues. Looked up from germline, CDR1 is MNHEY and CDR2 is SMNVEV (reference sequence). After removal of 3 bases from V and 5 bases from J, the junction contained 4 bases not matched to a gene. This chain's CDR3 is CASSFGTGQYGYTF. CDR3 DNA sequence: TGTGCCAGCAGTTTCGGGACAGGGCAGTATGGCTACACCTTC.

The J gene is TRBJ2-3, the V gene TRBV15; D may be TRBD2 (6 bases). The CDR3 consists of 20 residues. Germline V CDR1 and CDR2: LNHNV, YYDKDF (reference sequence). V gave up 5 bases and J gave up 0 bases, with 27 bases separating them. The CDR3 sequence: CATSPRVPGEAPSSTDTQYF. The CDR3, as DNA: TGTGCCACCAGCCCCCGCGTTCCGGGAGAGGCCCCTTCTAGCACAGATACGCAGTATTTT.

This clone was recorded once. The V and J genes are TRBV29-1 and TRBJ1-1, with D perhaps matching TRBD1 (6 bases). CDR3 size: 13 residues. V lost 4 bases to trimming and J lost 1 base, with 10 bases between them. From germline, CDR1 is SQVTM and CDR2 ANQGSEA. DNA for the CDR3: TGCAGCGTTGTGGTAGGGGGGAACACTGAAGCTTTCTTT. This sequence encodes CSVVVGGNTEAFF.

The genes are TRBV5-1 and TRBJ1-6; TRBD1 matches 10 bases. The CDR3 totals 16 residues. Germline V gene data show CDR1 as SGHRS and CDR2 as YFSETQ. The V and J ends lost 6 bases and 5 bases, in that order; junction bases with no gene match: 8. CDR3 amino acids: CASTREGQGNNSPLHF. The CDR3 DNA sequence: TGCGCCAGCACCAGAGAGGGACAGGGGAATAATTCACCCCTCCACTTT.

The genes are TRBV18 and TRBJ2-5; possibly TRBD2 for D (5 bases). Trimming removed 8 bases from V and 3 bases from J, with 13 bases in between. The CDR3 extends over 13 amino acids. The germline V gene has CDR1 KGHSH and CDR2 LQKENI. CDR3 DNA sequence: TGTGCCAGCGCCAGAGGACTGGAAGAGACCCAGTACTTC. Amino acid sequence: CASARGLEETQYF.

V gene TRBV29-1 combines with J gene TRBJ2-3; 7 nucleotides agree with TRBD2. This CDR3 spans 13 amino acids. Germline CDR1 SQVTM, CDR2 ANQGSEA. The V gene end was trimmed by 3 bases and the J gene end by 8 bases; junction bases not matched to a gene: 8. The CDR3 is CSVEWGGSGTQYF. The CDR3 DNA reads TGCAGCGTTGAGTGGGGGGGGAGTGGTACGCAGTATTTT.

The genes are TRBV4-2 and TRBJ2-3; D is possibly TRBD2 (5 bases). Between the trimmed V and J ends, which lost 1 base and 0 bases, there was a span of 11 bases. The V gene's germline CDR1 is LGHNA and CDR2 YNFKEQ. This CDR3 spans 16 amino acids. CDR3 sequence: CASSQGSEVSTDTQYF. The CDR3 DNA reads as TGTGCCAGCAGCCAAGGGTCGGAGGTTAGCACAGATACGCAGTATTTT.

This clone showed up just a few times. This sequence joins TRBV4-3 and TRBJ2-1, with 12 bases identical to TRBD2. This CDR3 is 15 amino acids long. Germline values: CDR1 LGHNA, CDR2 YSLEER. The V and J ends lost 4 bases and 7 bases, in that order; junction bases with no gene match: 5. The CDR3 DNA reads TGCGCCAGCAGCCTCCGACTAGCGGGAGTGAATGAGCAGTTCTTC. This sequence encodes CASSLRLAGVNEQFF.

V usage is TRBV5-1 and J usage is TRBJ2-2, with a tentative D call TRBD1 (5 bases). CDR3 length: 13 residues. Germline CDR1 and CDR2: SGHRS and YFSETQ. Trimming cost V 5 bases and J 7 bases, with 12 bases left between them. CDR3 DNA sequence: TGCGCCAGCAGTGCTGGGGCTGGCGGGGAGCTGTTTTTT. Translating it yields CASSAGAGGELFF.

V is TRBV5-1 and J is TRBJ1-3; weak D call: TRBD1 (5 bases). The V and J ends lost 4 bases and 0 bases respectively, with 20 bases between them. This CDR3 has 18 residues. From germline, CDR1 is SGHRS and CDR2 YFSETQ. CDR3 sequence (DNA): TGCGCCAGCAGCCTCCGGGGAGGGGATTCACACTCTGGAAACACCATATATTTT. It codes for CASSLRGGDSHSGNTIYF.

The chain combines TRBV6-5 with TRBJ2-5; 8 bases are shared with TRBD2. V shed 7 bases, J shed 4 bases, and the junction held 5 bases outside the gene matches. Germline lookup yields CDR1 MNHEY and CDR2 SVGAGI. The CDR3 sequence is 13 residues long. CDR3 nucleotides: TGTGCCAGCAAAGTGGCGGGGGGAGAGACCCAGTACTTC. Its protein product is CASKVAGGETQYF.

The chain is built from TRBV7-9 and TRBJ2-7; D possibly corresponds to TRBD1 (5 bases). This CDR3 has 15 amino acids. From germline, CDR1 is SEHNR and CDR2 FQNEAQ (reference sequence). V gave up 5 bases and J gave up 5 bases, with 19 bases separating them. CDR3 in amino acids: CASSPQGQGRDEQYV. The CDR3 DNA is TGTGCCAGCAGCCCCCAAGGGCAGGGTCGCGACGAGCAGTACGTC.

This sequence joins TRBV5-6 and TRBJ2-5, with 8 positions matching TRBD1. J was trimmed by 7 bases and V by 4 bases; bases with no gene match: 12. The CDR3 is 15 residues long. Germline V gives CDR1 SGHDT, CDR2 YYEEEE. In DNA, the CDR3 is TGTGCCAGCAGCGGACAGGGAGCCTCGGATGGGACCCAGTACTTC. Amino acid sequence: CASSGQGASDGTQYF.